One sample yielded the 27 T cell receptor beta chains listed below, sequenced in a study of T cell repertoires in cytomegalovirus infection. Via MiXCR, TCRdb re-called the reads, giving one row per CDR3 protein. This repertoire shows around 750,000 distinct CDR3 sequences, about 30% found once; its top ten account for 9.5% to 15%. These TCRs' antigens remain unknown. The sequencing used cultured CD8+ T cells from PBMCs, collected from culture after CMV antigen stimulation. The receptors were sampled from a human donor in good health (CMV status not recorded). Some clones in this sample may be carry-over from other donors' samples.

With respect to this clonotype: A junction boundary mismatches the germline segment, possibly from a read error. The chain links TRBV6-6 to TRBJ2-2; the D gene is possibly TRBD1 (5 bases). This CDR3 is 15 amino acids long. Germline assignment: CDR1 MNHNY and CDR2 SVGAGI (reference sequence). The CDR3 spells CANSYLDSSAGELFF. The CDR3 region has the DNA TGTGCCAACAGTTACTTAGACAGTAGTGCAGGGGAGCTGTTTTTT.

This clonotype has a count of ten or more. V usage is TRBV7-8 and J usage is TRBJ2-5, with D perhaps TRBD1 or TRBD2 (5 bases each). The germline V gene encodes CDR1 SGHVS and CDR2 FQNEAQ. V dropped 3 bases and J dropped 5 bases, with 13 bases sitting between them. The CDR3 has 14 amino acids. The CDR3 spells CASSLGPNMETQYF. CDR3 bases: TGTGCCAGCAGCTTGGGACCGAATATGGAGACCCAGTACTTC.

This clonotype showed up just a few times. The rearrangement links TRBV7-9 to TRBJ1-1, with TRBD1 matching 7 bases. Germline CDR1 and CDR2: SEHNR and FQNEAQ (reference sequence). V lost 1 base to trimming and J lost 4 bases; unmatched junction nucleotides: 6. The CDR3 has 15 amino acids. The CDR3 is CASSLGTGAVTEAFF. The DNA for the CDR3 is TGTGCCAGCAGCTTAGGAACAGGGGCGGTCACTGAAGCTTTCTTT.

This chain connects TRBV9 to TRBJ1-1, with TRBD1 identical over 7 bases. CDR3 length: 14 residues. V lost 4 bases and J lost 5; bases outside the gene matches: 8. Germline values: CDR1 SGDLS, CDR2 YYNGEE. The CDR3 sequence is CASSPTRGQTEAFF. The CDR3 DNA reads TGTGCCAGCAGCCCGACGAGGGGGCAAACTGAAGCTTTCTTT.

This chain uses TRBV15 with TRBJ1-5; TRBD1 matches at 8 bases. The CDR3 is made up of 17 amino acids. J lost 3 bases, V lost 4 bases, and 11 bases had no gene match. Germline lookup yields CDR1 LNHNV and CDR2 YYDKDF (reference sequence). The DNA for the CDR3 is TGTGCCACCAGCAACTCTCCGGGACAGGAGTACAATCAGCCCCAGCATTTT. This codes for CATSNSPGQEYNQPQHF.

In this sample, this clonotype turned up a few times. The CDR3 DNA sequence: TGCGCCAGCAGCCAAGGACACTTGAACACTGAAGCTTTCTTT. Translated: CASSQGHLNTEAFF. The chain joins TRBV4-1 to TRBJ1-1, with D unclear. The ends were cut back, 1 base at V and 0 bases at J, with 6 bases in the middle. Germline CDR1 and CDR2: MGHRA and YSYEKL. This CDR3 spans 14 amino acids.

In this sample, this clonotype turned up many times. This chain links TRBV10-3 with TRBJ1-2, with D maybe TRBD1 (5 bases). Germline V gives CDR1 ENHRY, CDR2 SYGVKD. CDR3 size: 15 residues. V dropped 2 bases and J dropped 8 bases, with 18 bases sitting between them. CDR3 amino acids: CAISEGGAFLGGYTF. The DNA of the CDR3 is TGTGCCATCAGTGAGGGTGGGGCCTTCCTTGGAGGCTACACCTTC.

This clonotype was seen more than once but under ten times. The gene calls are TRBV14 and TRBJ2-1; D uncertain. This CDR3 is built from 12 residues. Germline V lookup: CDR1 SGHDN, CDR2 FVKESK. Trimming removed 4 bases from V and 7 bases from J, with 8 bases in between. CDR3 sequence (DNA): TGTGCCAGCAGCCTCCGGTTAAATGAGCAGTTCTTC. Its protein product is CASSLRLNEQFF.

The rearrangement links TRBV5-5 to TRBJ1-5; D not certain. There are 17 residues in the CDR3. Trimming shortened V by 1 base and J by 0 bases, and 14 bases separated the two germline ends. CDR1 and CDR2 (germline): SGHKS, YYEKEE (reference sequence). CDR3 amino acids: CASSLFPGQYSNQPQHF. In nucleotides, the CDR3 is TGTGCCAGCAGCTTGTTTCCAGGTCAATATAGCAATCAGCCCCAGCATTTT.

The chain links TRBV2 to TRBJ2-7; 10 bases map to TRBD1. The V and J ends lost 6 bases and 6 bases, in that order; junction bases with no gene match: 8. In germline, CDR1 is SNHLY, CDR2 FYNNEI. The CDR3 runs to 14 residues. Here the CDR3 reads CASRWTGGLFEQYV. DNA for the CDR3: TGTGCCAGCAGGTGGACAGGGGGATTGTTCGAGCAGTACGTC.

The V and J genes are TRBV7-9 and TRBJ1-5; D remains ambiguous. The CDR3 has 12 amino acids. Trimming removed 8 bases from V and 2 bases from J, with 7 bases in between. The germline V gene encodes CDR1 SEHNR and CDR2 FQNEAQ (reference sequence). The CDR3: CASGMGNQPQHF. The DNA of the CDR3 is TGTGCCAGCGGTATGGGCAATCAGCCCCAGCATTTT.

CDR3 loop: CASSSSDGRQPQHF. The DNA of the CDR3 is TGTGCCAGCAGCTCCTCGGATGGGCGGCAGCCCCAGCATTTT. The rearrangement links TRBV28 to TRBJ1-5; D is ambiguous. Trimming shortened V by 6 bases and J by 7 bases, and 16 bases separated the two germline ends. The CDR3 totals 14 residues. Germline assignment: CDR1 MDHEN and CDR2 SYDVKM.

This clonotype has at least ten counts. The chain recombines TRBV4-1 with TRBJ2-7; D is ambiguous. CDR1 and CDR2 from the germline V gene are MGHRA and YSYEKL. Trimming stripped 0 bases from V and 4 bases from J, with 10 bases between. The CDR3 has 14 amino acids. The CDR3 loop reads CASSQEWPLYEQYF. The CDR3 region has the DNA TGCGCCAGCAGCCAAGAATGGCCGTTGTACGAGCAGTACTTC.

The sample holds a few counts of this clonotype. V usage is TRBV19 and J usage is TRBJ2-3; D unclear. V lost 3 bases, J lost 2 bases, and 9 bases lay in between. The CDR3 length is 14 residues. Germline V gene data show CDR1 as LNHDA and CDR2 as SQIVND (reference sequence). This CDR3 reads CASSIISATDTQYF. The CDR3 coding sequence is TGTGCCAGTAGTATCATCAGTGCCACAGATACGCAGTATTTT.

This clonotype has at least ten counts. This sequence joins TRBV6-6 and TRBJ2-1; D is ambiguous. Trimming took off 6 bases at V and 8 bases at J, with 17 bases between the two ends. The CDR3 totals 14 residues. The V gene's germline CDR1 is MNHNY and CDR2 SVGAGI (reference sequence). The CDR3 protein is CASSSRPLVDEQFF. DNA of the CDR3: TGTGCCAGCAGCTCTCGCCCACTCGTCGATGAGCAGTTCTTC.

The chain couples TRBV4-2 to TRBJ2-1; 7 bases are shared with TRBD2. The germline CDR1 and CDR2 sequences are LGHNA and YNFKEQ. The CDR3 spans 16 residues. V dropped 0 bases and J dropped 6; count of bases not matched to a gene: 8. CDR3 in amino acids: CASSQERGGGGNEQFF. DNA of the CDR3: TGTGCCAGCAGCCAAGAAAGAGGCGGGGGTGGCAATGAGCAGTTCTTC.

The table lists this clonotype with many counts. J is TRBJ2-5 and V is TRBV7-6; the D call may be TRBD1 or TRBD2 (5 bases each). Trimming stripped 1 base from V and 5 bases from J, with 14 bases between. The CDR3 totals 15 residues. Germline V gene sequence: CDR1 SGHVS, CDR2 FNYEAQ. The CDR3 region is CASSLGAGWGETQYF. CDR3 DNA: TGTGCCAGCAGCTTAGGAGCAGGCTGGGGGGAGACCCAGTACTTC.

A few counts support this clonotype. The chain uses TRBV10-3 and TRBJ1-1; D call uncertain. The CDR3 length is 11 residues. Germline assignment: CDR1 ENHRY and CDR2 SYGVKD. V dropped 8 bases and J dropped 4 bases, with 8 bases sitting between them. CDR3 sequence (DNA): TGTGCCATCGCCTCCGGCACTGAAGCTTTCTTT. It yields the protein CAIASGTEAFF.

J is TRBJ2-1 and V is TRBV20-1; D unresolved. The germline V and J ends were trimmed by 1 base and 0 bases, with 16 bases remaining between them. Germline-derived CDR1 and CDR2 are DFQATT and SNEGSKA (reference sequence). The CDR3 has 17 amino acids. The CDR3 spells CSARALNSMGSYNEQFF. For the CDR3, the DNA is TGCAGTGCTAGAGCTTTAAATAGTATGGGCTCCTACAATGAGCAGTTCTTC.

This clonotype was picked up a small number of times. The gene calls are TRBV7-8 and TRBJ2-5; 8 nucleotides align to TRBD2. V lost 5 bases, J lost 5 bases, and 10 bases stayed unmatched. The CDR3 runs to 15 residues. Germline V gives CDR1 SGHVS, CDR2 FQNEAQ. CDR3 sequence (DNA): TGTGCCAGCAGCCAGCTCCGGGGGGGCCGCGAGACCCAGTACTTC. Translating it yields CASSQLRGGRETQYF.

This rearrangement joins TRBV10-3 to TRBJ1-2; D remains ambiguous. Germline loops: CDR1 ENHRY, CDR2 SYGVKD. This CDR3 region has 15 residues. Trimming pared 3 bases from V and 2 bases from J, leaving 13 bases between. In DNA form, the CDR3 reads TGTGCCATCAGTGACCCCCCAGGAGGGAACTATGGCTACACCTTC. It yields the protein CAISDPPGGNYGYTF.

This clonotype has just a few counts. The chain combines TRBV6-6 with TRBJ1-2; D is perhaps TRBD1 (5 bases). The germline V gene has CDR1 MNHNY and CDR2 SVGAGI (reference sequence). The V end lost 0 bases, the J end lost 13 bases, and 18 bases lay between the germline ends. CDR3 size: 14 residues. For the CDR3, the DNA is TGTGCCAGCAGTTACTCGTCAGGGAGTGGGGAATGCACCTTC. Amino acid sequence: CASSYSSGSGECTF.

The chain joins TRBV27 to TRBJ1-2, with 7 bases identical to TRBD1. The CDR3 loop spans 16 amino acids. Germline lookup yields CDR1 MNHEY and CDR2 SMNVEV (reference sequence). Germline trimming cut 6 bases from V and 6 bases from J; bases unmatched to any gene: 16. Here the CDR3 reads CASSPLGATGLNGYTF. In nucleotides, the CDR3 is TGTGCCAGCAGCCCGCTGGGGGCGACAGGGTTAAATGGCTACACCTTC.

V usage is TRBV7-9 and J usage is TRBJ1-5; D uncertain. V lost 5 bases and J 3 bases, leaving 5 bases between the germline ends. Germline CDR1 is SEHNR and CDR2 is FQNEAQ (reference sequence). The CDR3 spans 12 residues. The CDR3, as DNA: TGTGCCAGCAGCGGAAACAATCAGCCCCAGCATTTT. Its translation: CASSGNNQPQHF.

This clonotype was detected ten times or more. The chain combines TRBV7-2 with TRBJ2-5; 10 bases map to TRBD2. V was pared by 5 bases and J by 5 bases, with 8 bases of the junction left unmatched. The CDR3 extends over 15 amino acids. Germline V CDR1 and CDR2: SGHTA, FQGNSA. The CDR3 loop reads CASSDWTSGGETQYF. CDR3 nucleotide sequence: TGTGCCAGCAGCGACTGGACTAGCGGAGGGGAGACCCAGTACTTC.

This clonotype has a count of ten or more. The chain couples TRBV7-2 to TRBJ2-5, with 8 bases that match TRBD2. The CDR3 contains 16 residues. From germline, CDR1 is SGHTA and CDR2 FQGNSA. With 3 bases clipped from V and 2 bases from J, the junction kept 8 bases outside the gene matches. The CDR3 sequence is CASSFRTSGIQETQYF. The CDR3 bases are TGTGCCAGCAGCTTCCGAACTAGCGGTATTCAAGAGACCCAGTACTTC.

In this sample, this clonotype turned up many times. V and J are TRBV7-6 and TRBJ1-1; 8 nucleotides line up with TRBD1. The CDR3 has 14 residues. From germline, CDR1 is SGHVS and CDR2 FNYEAQ. The V segment lost 5 bases and the J segment 3 bases; nucleotides outside the gene matches: 5. This CDR3 is CASSPGQGHTEAFF. The CDR3 region has the DNA TGTGCCAGCAGCCCAGGACAGGGACACACTGAAGCTTTCTTT.